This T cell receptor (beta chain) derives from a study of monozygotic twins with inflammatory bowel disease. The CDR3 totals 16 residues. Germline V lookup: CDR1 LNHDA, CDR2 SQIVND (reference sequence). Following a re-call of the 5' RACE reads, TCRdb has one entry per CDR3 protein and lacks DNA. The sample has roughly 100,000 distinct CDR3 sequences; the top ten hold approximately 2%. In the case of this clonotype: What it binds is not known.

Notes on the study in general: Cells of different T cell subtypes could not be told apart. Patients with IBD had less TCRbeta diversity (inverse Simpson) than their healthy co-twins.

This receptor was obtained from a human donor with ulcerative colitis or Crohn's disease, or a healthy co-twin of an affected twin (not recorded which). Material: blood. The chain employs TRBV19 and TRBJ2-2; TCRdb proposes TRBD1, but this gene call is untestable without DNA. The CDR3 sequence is CASSRSAIQGTGELFF.